This TCR beta chain was sequenced in a study of cytomegalovirus exposure and HLA in healthy donors. Looking at the study overall: A prior analysis found about 120 million unique TCR beta sequences from 150 million to 200 million T cells. General observations from the study: In an earlier analysis, about 87% or about 30%: the productive usage of most TCR beta V segments.

Use of 60 Vbeta and 13 Jbeta primers characterized the PCR. Profiled with immunoSEQ multiplex PCR; TCRdb holds only in-frame clones, not every one. The sample has 100,000 or so clones; 73% are singletons. A note on this clone: The antigen is undetermined.

V lost 7 bases to trimming and J lost 1 base; unmatched junction nucleotides: 8. Looked up from germline, CDR1 is SGHRS and CDR2 is YFSETQ. There are 15 residues in the CDR3. Input material: PBMCs. The gene calls are TRBV5-1 and TRBJ2-3, with 8 positions matching TRBD2. The receptor was derived from a man aged 35 to 55 in good health and CMV-seronegative. The CDR3 DNA is TGCGCCAGCGGAACGACTAGCGTGGGCACAGATACGCAGTATTTT. This gives the protein CASGTTSVGTDTQYF. Filled out from reference TRBV5-1 and TRBJ2-3, the complete variable domain reads KAGVTQTPRYLIKTRGQQVTLSCSPISGHRSVSWYQQTPGQGLQFLFEYFSETQRNKGNFPGRFSGRQFSNSRSEMNVSTLELGDSALYLCASGTTSVGTDTQYFGPGTRLTVL.